This TCR beta chain was observed in a study of blood T cell repertoires in COVID-19. The CDR3 runs 14 residues. V lost 2 bases and J lost 5, with 12 bases in between. Germline V gene data show CDR1 as WNHNN and CDR2 as SYGVQD (reference sequence). TCRdb's table, derived via immunoSEQ multiplex PCR, lists solely in-frame clones and lacks some. The sample lists fewer than 100,000 clones, over 75% occurring once. The receptor's source is a man aged 45-65 years with acute or convalescent COVID-19. The chain recombines TRBV10-1 with TRBJ2-5; no definite D call. Sequencing was performed on peripheral blood. The CDR3 DNA sequence: TGCGCCAGCAGTGAGGACACTTACGGCGAGACCCAGTACTTC. It specifies CASSEDTYGETQYF.